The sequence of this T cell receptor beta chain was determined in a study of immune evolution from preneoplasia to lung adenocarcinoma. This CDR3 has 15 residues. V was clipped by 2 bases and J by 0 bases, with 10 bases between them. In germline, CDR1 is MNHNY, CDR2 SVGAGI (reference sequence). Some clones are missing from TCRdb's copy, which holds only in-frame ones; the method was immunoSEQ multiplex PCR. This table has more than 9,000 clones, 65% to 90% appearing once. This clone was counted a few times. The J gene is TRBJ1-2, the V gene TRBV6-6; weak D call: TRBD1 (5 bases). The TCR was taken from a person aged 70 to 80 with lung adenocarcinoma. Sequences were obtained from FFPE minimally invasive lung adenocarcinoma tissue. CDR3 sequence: CASSYRGVANYGYTF. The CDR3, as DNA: TGTGCCAGCAGTTACAGAGGGGTAGCTAACTATGGCTACACCTTC.